The rows below give T cell receptor beta chains drawn from one sample of a study of T cell responses to AZD1222 COVID-19 vaccine. The assay was immunoSEQ multiplex PCR, and TCRdb's table has in-frame clones only and misses some. Among about 160,000 clones, approximately 90% were seen once, and the ten largest hold about 4.5%. The specimen comprised peripheral blood, sampled on day 0 of MenACWY control vaccination. The receptors stem from an adult in good health. The CDR3 runs from the conserved cysteine through the conserved F or W. The D gene is left open where the match is weak. Only some rows state a clone size, as once, few, many or a class for expanded clones.

d_call: TRBD2
v_call: TRBV2
j_call: TRBJ2-1
clone_size: NA
cdr3_nt: TGTGCCAGCAGTGTAGGGACTAGCGCTGATGAGCAGTTCTTC
cdr3_aa: CASSVGTSADEQFF

d_call: NA
v_call: TRBV19
j_call: TRBJ2-7
clone_size: once
cdr3_nt: TGTGCCAGTAGCATCTCGGGTACTTACTCCTACGAGCAGTACTTC
cdr3_aa: CASSISGTYSYEQYF

d_call: TRBD2
v_call: TRBV7-6
j_call: TRBJ2-5
clone_size: NA
cdr3_nt: TGTGCCAGCAGCACCACGGGGACTAGCGGGATGGGAGAGACCCAGTACTTC
cdr3_aa: CASSTTGTSGMGETQYF

d_call: TRBD1
v_call: TRBV7-2
j_call: TRBJ2-5
clone_size: NA
cdr3_nt: TGTGCCAGCAGCTTAGACACGGGACAGGCGAAGACCCAGTACTTC
cdr3_aa: CASSLDTGQAKTQYF

d_call: TRBD1
v_call: TRBV5-1
j_call: TRBJ1-4
clone_size: NA
cdr3_nt: TGCGCCAGCAGCTGGGCAATTGAGGGGGCCGGTGAAAAACTGTTTTTT
cdr3_aa: CASSWAIEGAGEKLFF

d_call: NA
v_call: TRBV24-1
j_call: TRBJ2-1
clone_size: NA
cdr3_nt: TGTGCCACCAGCACCAACCGGGACTCTGCCTACAATGAGCAGTTCTTC
cdr3_aa: CATSTNRDSAYNEQFF

d_call: NA
v_call: TRBV5-4
j_call: TRBJ2-5
clone_size: few
cdr3_nt: TGTGCCAGCAGCTTGGCCAGTATGGGAGAGACCCAGTACTTC
cdr3_aa: CASSLASMGETQYF

d_call: NA
v_call: TRBV12-3/TRBV12-4
j_call: TRBJ1-1
clone_size: NA
cdr3_nt: TGTGCCAGCAGTTTGCGAGGGGCGCGGGCTTTCTTT
cdr3_aa: CASSLRGARAFF

d_call: TRBD2
v_call: TRBV9
j_call: TRBJ2-1
clone_size: NA
cdr3_nt: TGTGCCAGCAGCGTTTATGCGGGAGGGTACAATGAGCAGTTCTTC
cdr3_aa: CASSVYAGGYNEQFF

d_call: NA
v_call: TRBV19
j_call: TRBJ2-2
clone_size: NA
cdr3_nt: TGTGCCAGTAGTATGGGGCAGGGTTACACCGGGGAGCTGTTTTTT
cdr3_aa: CASSMGQGYTGELFF

d_call: TRBD1
v_call: TRBV6-5
j_call: TRBJ1-4
clone_size: NA
cdr3_nt: TGTGCCAGCGGGACAGGCACTAATGAAAAACTGTTTTTT
cdr3_aa: CASGTGTNEKLFF

d_call: NA
v_call: TRBV6-4
j_call: TRBJ2-6
clone_size: NA
cdr3_nt: TGTGCCAGCAGCGATGGTGGTAGGGGGGCCAACGTCCTGACTTTC
cdr3_aa: CASSDGGRGANVLTF

d_call: NA
v_call: TRBV20-1
j_call: TRBJ2-6
clone_size: NA
cdr3_nt: TGCAGTGCTAGTCGGGCCAACGTCCTGACTTTC
cdr3_aa: CSASRANVLTF

d_call: NA
v_call: TRBV15
j_call: TRBJ2-7
clone_size: NA
cdr3_nt: TGTGCCACCAGCAGAGATCCGGACGGCACACTCTACGAGCAGTACTTC
cdr3_aa: CATSRDPDGTLYEQYF

d_call: NA
v_call: TRBV11-2
j_call: TRBJ2-1
clone_size: NA
cdr3_nt: TGTGCCAGCAGCTTTTATGAGCAGTTCTTC
cdr3_aa: CASSFYEQFF

d_call: NA
v_call: TRBV18
j_call: TRBJ1-1
clone_size: once
cdr3_nt: TGTGCCAGCTCACCAGAGCCGGGACGGTACACTGAAGCTTTCTTT
cdr3_aa: CASSPEPGRYTEAFF

d_call: TRBD2
v_call: TRBV7-6
j_call: TRBJ2-1
clone_size: NA
cdr3_nt: TGTGCCAGCAGCCTTGATAGCGGGAGCGCCATCAATGAGCAGTTCTTC
cdr3_aa: CASSLDSGSAINEQFF

d_call: NA
v_call: TRBV27
j_call: TRBJ2-7
clone_size: NA
cdr3_nt: TGTGCCAGCAGTTTATTGGGGCCTAGTGCCTACGAGCAGTACTTC
cdr3_aa: CASSLLGPSAYEQYF

d_call: NA
v_call: TRBV18
j_call: TRBJ1-2
clone_size: NA
cdr3_nt: TGTGCCAGCTCACCACCCGGGAGCGGAAACTATGGCTACACCTTC
cdr3_aa: CASSPPGSGNYGYTF

d_call: NA
v_call: TRBV11-3
j_call: TRBJ2-6
clone_size: NA
cdr3_nt: TGTGCCAGCAGGGGGCCCCCGGGACTGGGGGCGGCTGGGGCCAACGTCCTGACTTTC
cdr3_aa: CASRGPPGLGAAGANVLTF

d_call: NA
v_call: TRBV7-7
j_call: TRBJ2-3
clone_size: NA
cdr3_nt: TGTGCCAGCAGCTTAGGGGACCTCGGCACAGATACGCAGTATTTT
cdr3_aa: CASSLGDLGTDTQYF

d_call: TRBD1
v_call: TRBV15
j_call: TRBJ2-7
clone_size: NA
cdr3_nt: TGTGCCACCAGGAAAGGGGACAGGGTATTGGACGAGCAGTACTTC
cdr3_aa: CATRKGDRVLDEQYF

d_call: NA
v_call: TRBV7-9
j_call: TRBJ1-4
clone_size: NA
cdr3_nt: TGTGCCAGCAGCTTAGCTGGTGGCTCCAATGAAAAACTGTTTTTT
cdr3_aa: CASSLAGGSNEKLFF

d_call: NA
v_call: TRBV7-9
j_call: TRBJ1-2
clone_size: NA
cdr3_nt: TGTGCCAGCAGCTTAGCGGGCGGAGGGGACGGCTACACCTTC
cdr3_aa: CASSLAGGGDGYTF

d_call: TRBD1
v_call: TRBV28
j_call: TRBJ2-7
clone_size: NA
cdr3_nt: TGTGCCAGCAGCCGACAGGGAAAAGGGTACGAGCAGTACTTC
cdr3_aa: CASSRQGKGYEQYF

d_call: TRBD1
v_call: TRBV27
j_call: TRBJ2-7
clone_size: NA
cdr3_nt: TGTGCCAGCAGTACCGACAGGGGTGAGCAGTACTTC
cdr3_aa: CASSTDRGEQYF

d_call: NA
v_call: TRBV5-6
j_call: TRBJ1-1
clone_size: many
cdr3_nt: TGTGCCAGCAGCTTGGCCCCGGGGGCCGAAGCTTTCTTT
cdr3_aa: CASSLAPGAEAFF